This is a list of T cell receptor beta chains from one sample in a study of Ad26.COV2.S vaccination and SARS-CoV-2 variants. The method was immunoSEQ multiplex PCR; TCRdb's version includes in-frame clones alone and lacks a portion of them. The top ten clones hold 1.7% of a sample with over 450,000 clones, roughly nine tenths of them seen once. Source: peripheral blood, taken in a trial of Ad26.COV2.S vaccine versus placebo. The receptors were gathered from a person aged 18-65 years who received the Ad26.COV2.S COVID-19 vaccine or a placebo. The CDR3 runs from the conserved cysteine through the conserved F or W. D genes are given only for firm matches. Where a row states a size, it is once, few, many or the class of an expanded clone; other rows omit it.

length: 14; D: TRBD1; J: TRBJ1-2; size: few; V: TRBV9; DNA: TGTGCCAGCAGCTCTTCCGGGACAGGGAGCGGCTACACCTTC; CDR3: CASSSSGTGSGYTF
length: 17; D: .; J: TRBJ2-1; size: .; V: TRBV10-2; DNA: TGCGCCAGCAGTGAGTCCCCGGGTTACAGCTCCTACAATGAGCAGTTCTTC; CDR3: CASSESPGYSSYNEQFF
length: 14; D: .; J: TRBJ2-3; size: once; V: TRBV29-1; DNA: TGCAGCGTTGGGTTGGGGGGTGTTGCAGATACGCAGTATTTT; CDR3: CSVGLGGVADTQYF
length: 15; D: TRBD2; J: TRBJ2-7; size: .; V: TRBV18; DNA: TGTGCCAGCTCACCAGCGGGGGGCCTCTCCTACGAGCAGTACTTC; CDR3: CASSPAGGLSYEQYF
length: 12; D: .; J: TRBJ2-7; size: .; V: TRBV28; DNA: TGTGCCAGCAGTTTAGTAGGCTACGAGCAGTACTTC; CDR3: CASSLVGYEQYF
length: 14; D: .; J: TRBJ1-4; size: .; V: TRBV5-1; DNA: TGCGCCAGCAGCTTGATGGGGACACCCGAAAAACTGTTTTTT; CDR3: CASSLMGTPEKLFF
length: 16; D: .; J: TRBJ2-1; size: .; V: TRBV3-1/TRBV3-2; DNA: TGTGCCAGCAGCTCGACAGGAAAGGCCCCCTACAATGAGCAGTTCTTC; CDR3: CASSSTGKAPYNEQFF
length: 15; D: .; J: TRBJ2-6; size: .; V: TRBV19; DNA: TGTGCCAGTAGTATAGTCCCCTCTGGGGCCAACGTCCTGACTTTC; CDR3: CASSIVPSGANVLTF
length: 18; D: TRBD1; J: TRBJ1-6; size: .; V: TRBV7-6; DNA: TGTGCCAGCAGCTCAACCCCGCTCCCGCGGGACAGGGGTTCACCCCTCCACTTT; CDR3: CASSSTPLPRDRGSPLHF
length: 15; D: .; J: TRBJ1-2; size: .; V: TRBV6-1; DNA: TGTGCCAGCAGTGAAAACACCGGGACAAGCTATGGCTACACCTTC; CDR3: CASSENTGTSYGYTF
length: 13; D: TRBD2; J: TRBJ2-7; size: .; V: TRBV29-1; DNA: TGCAGCATGTCTAGCGGCAGCTCCTACGAGCAGTACTTC; CDR3: CSMSSGSSYEQYF
length: 15; D: .; J: TRBJ2-1; size: .; V: TRBV9; DNA: TGTGCCAGCAGCGTAGGCTCAGGGGTTATAGCGGAGCAGTTCTTC; CDR3: CASSVGSGVIAEQFF
length: 12; D: .; J: TRBJ2-7; size: .; V: TRBV5-1; DNA: TGCGCCAGCAGCTCGGATTCCTACGAGCAGTACTTC; CDR3: CASSSDSYEQYF
length: 13; D: .; J: TRBJ2-1; size: .; V: TRBV24-1; DNA: TGTGCCACCAGTGATTTTCGGGGACCTGAGCAGTTCTTC; CDR3: CATSDFRGPEQFF
length: 13; D: .; J: TRBJ2-3; size: .; V: TRBV4-1; DNA: TGCGCCAGCAGCCTGCGCCGAAGGGATACGCAGTATTTT; CDR3: CASSLRRRDTQYF
length: 12; D: .; J: TRBJ1-3; size: .; V: TRBV10-3; DNA: TGTGCCATCGTAGGGGTTGGAAACACCATATATTTT; CDR3: CAIVGVGNTIYF
length: 13; D: .; J: TRBJ1-1; size: .; V: TRBV9; DNA: TGTGCCAGCAGCCCCACGGCCAGGGCTGAAGCTTTCTTT; CDR3: CASSPTARAEAFF
length: 13; D: .; J: TRBJ1-4; size: .; V: TRBV5-1; DNA: TGCGCCAGCCGAGTAGGATGGGGCGAAAAACTGTTTTTT; CDR3: CASRVGWGEKLFF
length: 14; D: .; J: TRBJ2-2; size: .; V: TRBV19; DNA: TGTGCCAGTAGTATAGGTCAGGGTACCGGGGAGCTGTTTTTT; CDR3: CASSIGQGTGELFF
length: 12; D: .; J: TRBJ1-6; size: once; V: TRBV19; DNA: TGTGCCAGTACCATAGGGGCCTCACCCCTCCACTTT; CDR3: CASTIGASPLHF
length: 14; D: .; J: TRBJ2-7; size: once; V: TRBV27; DNA: TGTGCCAGCAGTTCACGATTGGGAAACTACGAGCAGTACTTC; CDR3: CASSSRLGNYEQYF
length: 17; D: TRBD1; J: TRBJ2-3; size: .; V: TRBV9; DNA: TGTGCCAGCAGCGTAACTTTTGGACAGGGGTGGGGAGATACGCAGTATTTT; CDR3: CASSVTFGQGWGDTQYF
length: 13; D: TRBD1; J: TRBJ1-2; size: .; V: TRBV10-1; DNA: TGCGCCAGCAGGAACAGGGGGCGCGGGGGCTACACCTTC; CDR3: CASRNRGRGGYTF
length: 15; D: .; J: TRBJ2-7; size: .; V: TRBV28; DNA: TGTGCCAGCAGTTCTTCCGGGACGGCATCCTACGAGCAGTACTTC; CDR3: CASSSSGTASYEQYF
length: 19; D: TRBD2; J: TRBJ2-1; size: .; V: TRBV19; DNA: TGTGCCAGTAGTGCCGGCTCTCCCGCGGGAGGGCCTGGATACAATGAGCAGTTCTTC; CDR3: CASSAGSPAGGPGYNEQFF
length: 15; D: TRBD1; J: TRBJ2-4; size: .; V: TRBV24-1; DNA: TGTGCCACCAGTGGGGGTGGGACAGGTAAAAACATTCAGTACTTC; CDR3: CATSGGGTGKNIQYF
length: 14; D: .; J: TRBJ1-6; size: .; V: TRBV19; DNA: TGTGCCAGTAGTAGCGCCAGGGGTAATTCACCCCTCCACTTT; CDR3: CASSSARGNSPLHF
length: 15; D: .; J: TRBJ2-1; size: .; V: TRBV18; DNA: TGTGCCAGCTCGGGTCCCCCGGTGTTTGGAAATGAGCAGTTCTTC; CDR3: CASSGPPVFGNEQFF
length: 14; D: .; J: TRBJ2-5; size: .; V: TRBV15; DNA: TGTGCCACCAGGCTCCTTGGGAACCAAGAGACCCAGTACTTC; CDR3: CATRLLGNQETQYF
length: 14; D: TRBD1; J: TRBJ2-4; size: .; V: TRBV6-5; DNA: TGTGCCAGCAGTTACGGGGACAGGTCTCACATTCAGTACTTC; CDR3: CASSYGDRSHIQYF
length: 16; D: .; J: TRBJ2-1; size: .; V: TRBV15; DNA: TGTGCCACCAGCAGACCTAGGAGAGGGGTTTACAATGAGCAGTTCTTC; CDR3: CATSRPRRGVYNEQFF
length: 14; D: .; J: TRBJ1-2; size: .; V: TRBV15; DNA: TGTGCCACCTACCATGGGCGGGGGCAGGGTGGCTACACCTTC; CDR3: CATYHGRGQGGYTF
length: 13; D: .; J: TRBJ2-3; size: few; V: TRBV6-4; DNA: TGTGCCAGCAGTGAGCGGGACACAGATACGCAGTATTTT; CDR3: CASSERDTDTQYF
length: 17; D: TRBD2; J: TRBJ2-1; size: once; V: TRBV18; DNA: TGTGCCAGCTCACTGGACTTGGGACTAGCGGAGAACAATGAGCAGTTCTTC; CDR3: CASSLDLGLAENNEQFF
length: 17; D: TRBD2; J: TRBJ2-7; size: .; V: TRBV3-1/TRBV3-2; DNA: TGTGCCAGCAGCCAAGAGGGGCTAGCGGGAGTGGCCTACGAGCAGTACTTC; CDR3: CASSQEGLAGVAYEQYF
length: 15; D: .; J: TRBJ2-4; size: .; V: TRBV28; DNA: TGTGCCAGCAGTTTACCCCCGGGGTCTAGGGGCATTCAGTACTTC; CDR3: CASSLPPGSRGIQYF
length: 17; D: TRBD1; J: TRBJ2-6; size: .; V: TRBV7-8; DNA: TGTGCCAGCAGCTTAGATCCGGGACAGGCTGGGGCCAACGTCCTGACTTTC; CDR3: CASSLDPGQAGANVLTF
length: 13; D: .; J: TRBJ1-2; size: .; V: TRBV2; DNA: TGTGCCAGCGTCGACAGCCCCAACTATGGCTACACCTTC; CDR3: CASVDSPNYGYTF
length: 19; D: TRBD1; J: TRBJ1-1; size: .; V: TRBV7-8; DNA: TGTGCCAGCAGCTTAGATGGGGACAGGGGGGGCCAAGGGGCCACTGAAGCTTTCTTT; CDR3: CASSLDGDRGGQGATEAFF
length: 12; D: TRBD2; J: TRBJ2-7; size: once; V: TRBV7-9; DNA: TGTGCCAGCAGCTTAGAAGGGACTAGCCTGTACTTC; CDR3: CASSLEGTSLYF
length: 12; D: .; J: TRBJ2-2; size: .; V: TRBV12-3/TRBV12-4; DNA: TGTGCCAGCATCACAGGGATCGGGGAGCTGTTTTTT; CDR3: CASITGIGELFF
length: 15; D: .; J: TRBJ2-1; size: .; V: TRBV5-1; DNA: TGCGCCAGCAAACCTAATAGCCTATCCTACAATGAGCAGTTCTTC; CDR3: CASKPNSLSYNEQFF
length: 14; D: .; J: TRBJ1-1; size: .; V: TRBV9; DNA: TGTGCCAGCAGCGTAGCTCAGGGTGGGACTGAAGCTTTCTTT; CDR3: CASSVAQGGTEAFF
length: 14; D: .; J: TRBJ2-6; size: .; V: TRBV18; DNA: TGTGCCAGCTCACCACCGGAAGGGGCCAACGTCCTGACTTTC; CDR3: CASSPPEGANVLTF
length: 15; D: .; J: TRBJ1-1; size: .; V: TRBV10-3; DNA: TGTGCCATCAGTGCTGGGGGCGCGGGGCACACTGAAGCTTTCTTT; CDR3: CAISAGGAGHTEAFF
length: 14; D: .; J: TRBJ2-7; size: .; V: TRBV6-5; DNA: TGTGCCAGCAAAGACAGAAGCTATTCCTACGAGCAGTACTTC; CDR3: CASKDRSYSYEQYF
length: 16; D: .; J: TRBJ2-7; size: .; V: TRBV28; DNA: TGTGCCAGCAGTTATAGGATCCGAACAGGGCTTCAAGAGCAGTACTTC; CDR3: CASSYRIRTGLQEQYF
length: 13; D: .; J: TRBJ1-2; size: few; V: TRBV5-1; DNA: TGCGCCAGCAGCAAAAATTCCCCCTATGGCTACACCTTC; CDR3: CASSKNSPYGYTF